The rows below give T cell receptor beta chains drawn from one sample of a study of monozygotic twins with inflammatory bowel disease. For each CDR3 protein, TCRdb gives one entry from its re-call of the 5' RACE reads, without DNA. In total, the table holds 80,000 or so distinct CDR3 sequences. Sequenced: blood. The receptor set was obtained from a human donor with ulcerative colitis or Crohn's disease, or a healthy co-twin of an affected twin (not recorded which). Each CDR3 is given with its conserved first and last residue. Clone size is given for some rows only: seen once, a few or many times, or a class if the clone is expanded.

TRBV5-1	NA	TRBJ1-2	CASSTQTGQGSVFLGYTF
TRBV11-2	NA	TRBJ2-2	CASSLVSPVGGGELFF
TRBV3-1	NA	TRBJ2-5	CASRFTGTQETQYF
TRBV12-3/TRBV12-4	NA	TRBJ2-6	CASSPGQGLSGANVLTF
TRBV20-1	NA	TRBJ1-1	CSARAGALNTEAFF
TRBV10-1	NA	TRBJ1-1	CASSRDRGQNTEAFF
TRBV20-1	NA	TRBJ2-7	CSRLADSYEQYF
TRBV5-5	NA	TRBJ1-5	CASQQEDRTGQPQHF
TRBV18	NA	TRBJ1-4	CASSPSLNEKLFF
TRBV12-3/TRBV12-4	NA	TRBJ2-1	CASSPTSGPSRDNEQFF
TRBV7-2	NA	TRBJ1-4	CASKAVMANEKLFF
TRBV7-9	NA	TRBJ2-3	CASSTQGLGTDTQYF
TRBV29-1	NA	TRBJ1-5	CSVREQGYSNQPQHF
TRBV7-2	NA	TRBJ1-2	CASSGWVTSLYGYTF
TRBV24-1	NA	TRBJ2-3	CATSGGSGLADTDTQYF
TRBV5-1	NA	TRBJ1-4	CASSSGDSNEKLFF
TRBV7-9	NA	TRBJ1-1	CASSKQGRVTEAFF
TRBV5-5	medium-sized	TRBJ1-2	CASSLHPSGQQYGYTF
TRBV20-1	NA	TRBJ2-7	CSARDPAVDYEQYF
TRBV7-9	NA	TRBJ1-6	CASSPGTGYNSPLHF
TRBV15	NA	TRBJ2-6	CATSPGQGYSGANVLTF
TRBV6-1	NA	TRBJ2-3	CASSRTSDRAGTQYF
TRBV5-1	NA	TRBJ1-2	CASSPAGGDPGYTF
TRBV27	NA	TRBJ2-2	CASFQRQGTDGELFF
TRBV3-1	NA	TRBJ1-4	CASSQVGGLFF
TRBV6-5	NA	TRBJ1-2	CASSYSQGRYGYTF
TRBV5-8	NA	TRBJ2-2	CASKTLQGGGTGELFF
TRBV9	NA	TRBJ2-2	CASSPRTGNTGELFF
TRBV7-6	NA	TRBJ1-4	CASSPRSGDRETNEKLFF
TRBV29-1	NA	TRBJ2-7	CSVRSQGGTEQYF
TRBV7-9	NA	TRBJ1-1	CASSFPGQEAFF
TRBV4-1	NA	TRBJ1-3	CASSQSPPGQAGNTIYF
TRBV5-6	NA	TRBJ2-7	CASSLGPDRAKAIYEQYF
TRBV28	NA	TRBJ2-3	CASSSPKSGGSTDTQYF
TRBV5-4	NA	TRBJ1-1	CASIPGLGLNTEAFF
TRBV12-3/TRBV12-4	NA	TRBJ1-4	CASSFTLDREKLFF
TRBV7-9	NA	TRBJ2-2	CASSFRGEPGELFF
TRBV4-2	NA	TRBJ2-3	CASSQDPRSSLGADTQYF
TRBV19	NA	TRBJ1-2	CASRTGGTDSFYGYTF
TRBV20-1	NA	TRBJ1-2	CSAPDRLNGYTF
TRBV6-2/TRBV6-3	NA	TRBJ1-2	CASSHRATGPSPSNYGYTF
TRBV21-1	NA	TRBJ2-2	CASSKVRGGFTGELFF
TRBV27	NA	TRBJ2-7	CASRPGSPIVYEQYF